This paragraph reports one T cell receptor beta chain. What antigen it recognizes has not been identified. Per-base quality was not reported, and no clone a single base away is much larger than it. Receptors were amplified or captured by the immunoSEQ multiplex PCR assay. For the multiplex PCR, a mixture combining 60 forward primers for TCR Vbeta segments and 13 reverse primers for TCR Jbeta segments was used. A multiplex PCR assay on genomic DNA amplified the CDR3 region of rearranged TCR beta genes. On the Illumina HiSeq System, the amplified TCR beta libraries were sequenced as 87-base-pair reads. On the authors' methods: In a later analysis, about 80 million unique TCR beta chains were counted across the 500 to 850 repertoires, and roughly 11 million of these chains were shared by at least two donors. A nearest-neighbor algorithm error-corrected the raw reads and collapsed the reads into unique sequences, merging closely related sequences to remove PCR and sequencing errors. Alignment of CDR3 sequences to IMGT reference sequences was used to assign V, D and J gene segments. For a sequence to be retained, at least a six-nucleotide match to both a V gene segment and a J gene segment was required. Rearrangements were called productive when the CDR3 lacked stop codons and stayed in frame with V and J; all others were non-productive. Following IMGT convention, CDR3 was defined as the stretch from the second conserved V-encoded cysteine up to the conserved J-encoded phenylalanine. Sequences without an unambiguous match to a single V gene segment were excluded from the earlier analysis of several hundred of the donors. In an earlier analysis of about 590 of the donors, a V segment was called functional when productive rearrangements were above 56.7%, and segregating when the standard deviation between donors exceeded 5%. A statistical classification framework was built to diagnose cytomegalovirus status from the catalog of TCR beta chain sequences. V and J gene assignment, in a later analysis, came from comparing TCR nucleotide sequences with IMGT/GENE-DB human TR gene sequences. In a later analysis, CDR3 sequences and most-parsimonious VDJ recombination scenarios were assigned using the TCRdist pipeline. A later analysis defined each TCR beta chain by its CDR3 amino acid sequence plus V-gene family, and excluded reads lacking a unique V-gene family. In a later analysis, 450 to 600 highly shared, low-generation-probability nucleotide sequences were removed to address suspected cross-contamination and a sequencing artifact. In a later analysis, a clonal expansion index for each public chain was calculated from normalized within-repertoire ranks of inferred template counts. In a later analysis, generation probabilities were computed using a VDJ recombination model fitted to out-of-frame rearrangements, and the results were checked against IGoR. A later analysis scored TCR-TCR, TCR-HLA and TCR-CMV co-occurrence with hypergeometric tests, applying a repertoire-size bias correction to TCR pairs. False discovery rates were estimated in a later analysis by permuting HLA or CMV assignments 20 times. In a later analysis, co-occurring TCRs were grouped using DBSCAN, and TCRdist sequence similarity was added for clustering within HLA-allele-positive subsets. Repertoires with fewer than 30,000 or more than 120,000 public chains were left out of co-occurrence clustering, as were about 5 repertoires with anomalous nucleotide sharing. TCRdb obtained this table from immuneACCESS and retained in-frame rearrangements with V and J assigned. These tables miss some clones; where compared with another copy, unresolved V genes account for less than half of the shortfall, and the remainder is unexplained. That table supplies the V and J calls and clone size; D and trimming were determined from the DNA. The sample includes 180,000 or so clones, with around a tenth observed a single time. Approximately 1.3% of the sample is taken by the ten largest.

The cohort was made up of approximately 700 healthy bone marrow donors. All cohort members were sampled while nominally healthy, although unrecorded immune exposures were likely present. The donor was CMV seropositive and was included in the group of some 290 seropositive cohort members. A peripheral blood sample was provided by each donor, and peripheral blood mononuclear cells were used for TCR beta sequencing. The Qiagen DNeasy Blood Extraction Kit was used to extract genomic DNA from the blood cell samples. The data derive from a study of cytomegalovirus exposure and HLA in healthy donors (dated 2017 in TCRdb). A note on the overall study: According to an earlier analysis of 550 to 750 of the donors, about 179 million T cells yielded approximately 120 million unique TCR beta sequences and approximately 280 Gb of sequence data. About five DR-DQ haplotypes were treated as single units for association and clustering because of strong linkage in the cohort. The number of donors typed differed by locus, with about 629-640 for A, B, C, DRB1 and DQB1, roughly 550 for DQA1, 606 for DPA1, and roughly 450 for DPB1. The study aimed to test whether cataloging public T cell receptors could reveal signatures of past pathogen exposure. The study used immunosequencing to profile the T cell repertoires of about 670 subjects and linked those repertoires to cytomegalovirus serostatus. In a later genetic analysis, genome-wide SNP genotypes for 398 of the 666 donors were used, and that subset was treated as a discovery cohort. All discovery cohort repertoires had been generated on a single sequencing platform. HLA typing included class I and class II loci at four-digit resolution. In the later analysis, no new phenotypic data were used to find candidate immune exposures; instead, reliance was placed on TCR beta sequences and their occurrence across donors. About 330 gigabases of sequencing data and 70 million to 95 million unique TCR sequences made up an early release that covered fewer than 650 HLA-typed donors. A later analysis re-examined previously published TCR beta repertoires from more than 650 donors and added high-resolution HLA genotyping to investigate patterns of TCR occurrence. Donor age, sex, ethnicity and CMV serostatus were compiled alongside the repertoire data. Of the 300 to 450 genotyped donors, around 81% fell in the genetic ancestry cluster associated with self-reported Caucasian donors. To decide whether each TCR beta V gene segment behaved as functional or pseudogenic, an earlier analysis of some 570 of the donors relied on high-throughput TCR beta sequencing. To predict cytomegalovirus infection status, the study combined high-throughput TCR immunosequencing, statistical association of individual TCRs with disease status, and machine learning. In addition to the first cohort of around 670 subjects, a separate validation cohort of about 120 different subjects was used. Among some 400 genotyped donors of the cohort, an average of roughly 230,000 unique TCR beta nucleotide sequences was sequenced per donor, of which 15% to 20% were non-productive. Broader findings and caveats from the paper: Because HLA typing was unavailable for some donors at each locus, only the typed subset was used in association tests. A cluster of highly shared sequence variants was judged likely to represent a technical artifact of the sequencing pipeline. The classifier was reported to diagnose cytomegalovirus status with high specificity and sensitivity in both the original cohort and the validation cohort. Correlated functional status among segregating V segments might reflect linkage disequilibrium, but an unknown experimental factor could not be ruled out. The earlier analysis of a few hundred of the donors excluded approximately 15 rarely observed V segments, including chromosome 9 orphons, because counts were too low. Presence/absence analyses assumed roughly uniform sequencing depth across donors, an assumption that may not hold. The authors suggested that the approach could potentially be extended to other disease states and immunological phenotypes. The cohort was sequenced for TCR beta chains only, and without alpha or paired-chain data the features that could be detected were limited. A later analysis reported that several top co-occurrence clusters appeared linked to parvovirus B19, influenza, CMV and Epstein-Barr virus. According to a later analysis, TCR association rates differed among HLA loci, with DRB1 alleles showing the most associated TCRs and HLA-C alleles showing the fewest. A total of 150 to 200 TCR beta chains were listed by the study as associated with cytomegalovirus. Most TCR sequences were seen in very few donors, while some public TCRs were found in many individuals. According to a later analysis, most CMV-associated TCR beta chains appeared to be HLA-restricted, and the HLA associations seemed to be driven largely by CMV exposure. A further reported finding was that TCR beta sequences accurately predicted the HLA-A and HLA-B alleles for most subjects in the first cohort. An earlier analysis of several hundred of the donors showed that most TCR beta V segments appeared in productive rearrangements either about 87% or about 30% of the time, which broadly matched IMGT annotations. According to a later genetic analysis, donors in an Asian-associated ancestry cluster had fewer N-insertions in productive TCRs than the roughly 660-donor mean. Assigning TCR associations to individual alleles was difficult when HLA alleles, especially DR and DQ, strongly co-occurred. A later genetic analysis associated a missense DCLRE1C variant with V-gene and J-gene trimming of TCR beta chains, and an independent cohort replicated the association. At a false discovery rate of 0.05, a later analysis linked about 16,000 TCR beta sequences to specific HLA alleles. A later analysis found that HLA-associated TCR beta chains were more clonally expanded and had lower generation probabilities than equally common non-associated chains. For the cohort, immune exposure information was limited to CMV serostatus. A few of the identified cytomegalovirus-associated TCR beta chains were confirmed in vitro to be specific for cytomegalovirus antigens.

The receptor's source is a woman in her thirties in good health and CMV-seropositive. The sequencing input was PBMCs.

The CDR3 here reads CASSLAVWGGEQYF. The nucleotide sequence is given as TGTGCCAGCAGCTTAGCGGTCTGGGGGGGCGAGCAGTACTTC. Recombination joined TRBV7-9 with TRBJ2-7; 7 of the junction bases match TRBD2. The CDR3 contains 14 residues, cysteine and phenylalanine counted. CDR3 DNA is the only sequence kept; it has 42 bases, read in frame from the first base. Clipping removes 0 bases from V and 6 bases from J, with 5 as the unmatched junction base count. Taken from the germline V gene (reference sequence), the CDR1 and CDR2 loops are SEHNR and FQNEAQ.